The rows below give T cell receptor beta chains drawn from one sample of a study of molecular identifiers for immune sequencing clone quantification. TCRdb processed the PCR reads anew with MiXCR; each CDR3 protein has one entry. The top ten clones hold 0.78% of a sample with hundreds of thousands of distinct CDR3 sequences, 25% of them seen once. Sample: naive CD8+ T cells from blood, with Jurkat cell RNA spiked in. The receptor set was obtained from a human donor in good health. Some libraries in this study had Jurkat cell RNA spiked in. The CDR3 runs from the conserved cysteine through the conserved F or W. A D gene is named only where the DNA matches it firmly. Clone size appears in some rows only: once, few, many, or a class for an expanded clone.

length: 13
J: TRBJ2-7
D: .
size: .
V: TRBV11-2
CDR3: CASSLGYTYEQYF
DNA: TGTGCCAGCAGCTTAGGGTACACCTACGAGCAGTACTTC

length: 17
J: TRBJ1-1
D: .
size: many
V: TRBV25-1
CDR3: CASSEAAGINLNTEAFF
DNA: TGTGCCAGCAGTGAAGCTGCAGGGATAAATTTGAACACTGAAGCTTTCTTT

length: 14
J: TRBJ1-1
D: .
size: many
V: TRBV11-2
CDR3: CASSLDGVLSVAFF
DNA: TGTGCCAGCAGCTTAGATGGTGTGCTGTCGGTGGCTTTCTTT

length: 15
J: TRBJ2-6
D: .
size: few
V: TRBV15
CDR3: CATSRQTSGANVLTF
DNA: TGTGCCACCAGCAGACAAACATCTGGGGCCAACGTCCTGACTTTC

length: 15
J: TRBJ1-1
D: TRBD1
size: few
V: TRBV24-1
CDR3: CATSETGGLLTEAFF
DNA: TGTGCCACCAGTGAGACAGGGGGTCTGTTAACTGAAGCTTTCTTT

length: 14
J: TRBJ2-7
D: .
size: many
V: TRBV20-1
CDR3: CSALDEGSSYEQYF
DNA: TGCAGTGCTTTGGACGAGGGTAGCTCCTACGAGCAGTACTTC

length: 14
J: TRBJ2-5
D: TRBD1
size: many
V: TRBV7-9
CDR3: CASSLDRSQETQYF
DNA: TGTGCCAGCAGCTTGGACAGGAGCCAAGAGACCCAGTACTTC

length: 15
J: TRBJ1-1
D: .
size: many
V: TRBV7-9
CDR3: CASSLSPGAGTEAFF
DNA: TGTGCCAGCAGCTTATCACCAGGGGCTGGCACTGAAGCTTTCTTT

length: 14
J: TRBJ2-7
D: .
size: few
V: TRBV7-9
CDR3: CASSSDGKTYEQYF
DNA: TGTGCCAGCAGCTCGGACGGAAAGACCTACGAGCAGTACTTC

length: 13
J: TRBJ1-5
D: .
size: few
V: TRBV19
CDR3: CASTGQGYQPQHF
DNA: TGTGCCAGTACGGGGCAGGGCTATCAGCCCCAGCATTTT

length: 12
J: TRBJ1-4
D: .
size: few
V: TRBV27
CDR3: CASSTHNEKLFF
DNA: TGTGCCAGCAGTACTCATAATGAAAAACTGTTTTTT

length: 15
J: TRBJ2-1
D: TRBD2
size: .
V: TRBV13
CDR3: CASSYAAGGLNEQFF
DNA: TGTGCCAGCAGCTACGCGGCGGGGGGACTTAATGAGCAGTTCTTC

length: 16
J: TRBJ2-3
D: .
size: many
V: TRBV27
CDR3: CASSPLAVTSTDTQYF
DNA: TGTGCCAGCAGTCCACTCGCGGTTACTAGCACAGATACGCAGTATTTT

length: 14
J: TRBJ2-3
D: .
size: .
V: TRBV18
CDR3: CASSPYGEADTQYF
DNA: TGTGCCAGCTCACCATACGGGGAGGCAGATACGCAGTATTTT

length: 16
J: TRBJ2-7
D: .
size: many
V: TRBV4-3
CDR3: CASSQDKRGTAYEQYF
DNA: TGCGCCAGCAGCCAAGATAAGCGAGGGACCGCCTACGAGCAGTACTTC

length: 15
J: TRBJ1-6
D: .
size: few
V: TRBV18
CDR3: CASSPLMGEDSPLHF
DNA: TGTGCCAGCTCACCACTCATGGGCGAGGATTCACCCCTCCACTTT

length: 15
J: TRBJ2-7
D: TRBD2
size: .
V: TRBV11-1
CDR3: CASSLMTAGSYEQYF
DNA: TGTGCCAGCAGCTTAATGACAGCGGGGTCCTACGAGCAGTACTTC

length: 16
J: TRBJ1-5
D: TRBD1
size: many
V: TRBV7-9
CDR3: CASSSSDRGSNQPQHF
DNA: TGTGCCAGCAGCTCGTCGGACAGGGGGAGCAATCAGCCCCAGCATTTT

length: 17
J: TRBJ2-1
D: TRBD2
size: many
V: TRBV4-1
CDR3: CASSQGLAGGPYNEQFF
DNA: TGCGCCAGCAGCCAAGGGCTAGCGGGAGGGCCCTACAATGAGCAGTTCTTC

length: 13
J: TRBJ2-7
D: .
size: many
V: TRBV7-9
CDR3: CASSSTPDYEQYF
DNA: TGTGCCAGCAGCTCGACCCCGGACTACGAGCAGTACTTC

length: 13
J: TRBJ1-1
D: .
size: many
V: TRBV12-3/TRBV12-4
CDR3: CASSFGENTEAFF
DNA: TGTGCCAGCAGTTTCGGGGAGAACACTGAAGCTTTCTTT

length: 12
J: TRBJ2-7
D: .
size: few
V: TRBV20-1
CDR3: CSANLGGYEQYF
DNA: TGCAGTGCTAATCTCGGGGGCTACGAGCAGTACTTC

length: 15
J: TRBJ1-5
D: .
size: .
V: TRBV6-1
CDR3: CASSDLWQADQPQHF
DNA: TGTGCCAGCAGTGATTTATGGCAAGCCGATCAGCCCCAGCATTTT

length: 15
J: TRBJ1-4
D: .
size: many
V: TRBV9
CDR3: CASSAPGATNEKLFF
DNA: TGTGCCAGCAGCGCTCCCGGTGCAACTAATGAAAAACTGTTTTTT

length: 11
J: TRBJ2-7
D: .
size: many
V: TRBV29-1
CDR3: CSVGESYEQYF
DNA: TGCAGCGTGGGGGAGAGCTACGAGCAGTACTTC

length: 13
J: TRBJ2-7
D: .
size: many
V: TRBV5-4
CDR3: CASSLAMGLEQYF
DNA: TGTGCCAGCAGCTTGGCCATGGGCCTCGAGCAGTACTTC

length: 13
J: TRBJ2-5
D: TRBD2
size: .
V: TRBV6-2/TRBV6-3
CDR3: CASSYPGGETQYF
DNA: TGTGCCAGCAGTTACCCGGGAGGTGAGACCCAGTACTTC

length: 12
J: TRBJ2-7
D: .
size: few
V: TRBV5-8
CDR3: CASSPGFVEQYF
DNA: TGTGCCAGCAGCCCGGGGTTTGTCGAGCAGTACTTC

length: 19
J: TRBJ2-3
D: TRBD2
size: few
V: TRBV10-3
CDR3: CAISENPGTSGGSTDTQYF
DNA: TGTGCCATCAGTGAGAACCCCGGGACTAGCGGGGGCAGCACAGATACGCAGTATTTT